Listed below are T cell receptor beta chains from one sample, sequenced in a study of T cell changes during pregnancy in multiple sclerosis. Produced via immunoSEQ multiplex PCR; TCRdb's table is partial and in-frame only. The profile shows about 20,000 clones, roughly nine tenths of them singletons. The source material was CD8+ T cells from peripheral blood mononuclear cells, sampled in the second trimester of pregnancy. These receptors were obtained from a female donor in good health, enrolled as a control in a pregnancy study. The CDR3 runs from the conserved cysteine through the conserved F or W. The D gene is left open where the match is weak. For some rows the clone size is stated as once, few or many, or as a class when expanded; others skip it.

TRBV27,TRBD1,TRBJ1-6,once,CASSLTPWDSINSPLHF,TGTGCCAGCAGTTTGACACCTTGGGACAGCATAAATTCACCCCTCCACTTT
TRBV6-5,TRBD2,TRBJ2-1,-,CASSYSGLAGNEQFF,TGTGCCAGCAGTTACTCTGGACTAGCGGGGAATGAGCAGTTCTTC
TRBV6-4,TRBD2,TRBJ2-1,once,CASRRRGETYNEQFF,TGTGCCAGCAGAAGACGGGGGGAGACCTACAATGAGCAGTTCTTC
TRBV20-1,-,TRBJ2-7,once,CSARIEYEQYF,TGCAGTGCTAGAATTGAGTACGAGCAGTACTTC
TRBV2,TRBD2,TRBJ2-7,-,CASREASGSYEQYF,TGTGCCAGCAGAGAGGCTAGCGGGTCCTACGAGCAGTACTTC
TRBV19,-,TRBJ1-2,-,CASSIEVTGRYGYTF,TGTGCCAGTAGTATAGAGGTAACAGGGCGCTATGGCTACACCTTC
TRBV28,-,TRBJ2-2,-,CASTTIQVGGRYPTGELFF,TGTGCCAGCACCACAATACAGGTCGGAGGGCGATACCCCACCGGGGAGCTGTTTTTT
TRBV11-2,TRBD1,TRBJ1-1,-,CASSLTTGGWTEAFF,TGTGCCAGCAGCCTTACTACAGGGGGATGGACTGAAGCTTTCTTT
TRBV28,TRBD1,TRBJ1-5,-,CASSYTDRANQPQHF,TGTGCCAGCAGTTATACGGACAGGGCCAATCAGCCCCAGCATTTT
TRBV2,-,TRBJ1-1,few,CASSEGQFNTEAFF,TGTGCCAGCAGTGAAGGACAGTTCAACACTGAAGCTTTCTTT
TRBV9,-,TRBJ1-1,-,CASSMGGTNTEAFF,TGTGCCAGCAGCATGGGAGGGACGAACACTGAAGCTTTCTTT
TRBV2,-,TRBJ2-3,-,CASTDRRTDTQYF,TGTGCCAGCACCGACAGACGCACAGATACGCAGTATTTT
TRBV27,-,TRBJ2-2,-,CASSLYLEGYTGELFF,TGTGCCAGCAGTTTATATTTGGAGGGATACACCGGGGAGCTGTTTTTT
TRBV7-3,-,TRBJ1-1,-,CASSPLLGQNTEAFF,TGTGCCAGCAGCCCTCTTTTGGGGCAGAACACTGAAGCTTTCTTT
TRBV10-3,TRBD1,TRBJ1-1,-,CAISQGAEAFF,TGTGCCATCAGTCAGGGGGCTGAAGCTTTCTTT
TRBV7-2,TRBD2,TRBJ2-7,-,CASSLGLAASYEQYF,TGTGCCAGCAGCTTAGGACTAGCGGCCTCCTACGAGCAGTACTTC
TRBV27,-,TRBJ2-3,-,CASSFVGGTDTQYF,TGTGCCAGCAGTTTCGTTGGCGGTACAGATACGCAGTATTTT
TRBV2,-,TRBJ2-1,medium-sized,CASSEGTVDFF,TGTGCCAGCAGTGAAGGGACAGTGGACTTCTTC
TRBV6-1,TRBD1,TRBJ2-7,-,CASSEKGTGTYEQYF,TGTGCCAGCAGTGAAAAGGGGACAGGGACCTACGAGCAGTACTTC
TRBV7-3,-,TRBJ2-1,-,CASSLNYEQFF,TGTGCCAGCAGCCTAAACTATGAGCAGTTCTTC